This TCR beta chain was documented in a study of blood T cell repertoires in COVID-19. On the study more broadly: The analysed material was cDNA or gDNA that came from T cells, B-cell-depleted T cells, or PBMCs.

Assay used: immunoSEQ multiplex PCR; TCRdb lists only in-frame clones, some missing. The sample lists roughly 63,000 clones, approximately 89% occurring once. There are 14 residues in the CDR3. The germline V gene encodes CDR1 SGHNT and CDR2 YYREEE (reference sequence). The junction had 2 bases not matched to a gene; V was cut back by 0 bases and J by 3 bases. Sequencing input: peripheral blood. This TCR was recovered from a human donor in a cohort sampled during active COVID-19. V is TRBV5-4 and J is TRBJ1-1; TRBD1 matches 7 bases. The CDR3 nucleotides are TGTGCCAGCAGCTTGGGCAGGGGGGACACTGAAGCTTTCTTT. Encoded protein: CASSLGRGDTEAFF.